This T cell receptor (beta chain) originates from a study of CD8+CD57+ T cells in acquired aplastic anemia. Regarding the study as a whole: Twenty-nine shared CD8+ CDR3s appeared highly expressed within patients' immunodominant clones.

The CDR3 has 15 amino acids. The V and J ends lost 2 bases and 5 bases respectively, with 13 bases between them. Per germline, CDR1 SGDLS and CDR2 YYNGEE. Genomic DNA acted as the template from which TCR beta VDJ combination and CDR3 sequence profiling were carried out. One entry per CDR3 protein, called by TCRdb with MiXCR from the reads. The data contain 55,000 to 80,000 distinct CDR3 sequences, approximately 50% of them singletons. At least ten counts were recorded for this clonotype. Antigen: not known. The specimen sequenced was sorted CD4+, CD8+, or CD8+CD57+ T cells (not recorded which) from PBMCs. The source of this sequence is a human donor in good health, serving as a control. The chain carries TRBV9 and TRBJ1-4; possibly TRBD1 for D (5 bases). CDR3: CASSVGGTVNEKLFF. In DNA, the CDR3 is TGTGCCAGCAGCGTCGGGGGTACAGTGAATGAAAAACTGTTTTTT.